This TCR beta chain appears in the sequencing data of a study of cytomegalovirus exposure and HLA in healthy donors. Study-level results: Rare sequences made up most TCRs, while some public TCRs were found in many donors. Exclusion applied to some V segments, including TRBV6-2 and TRBV6-3, as they were indistinguishable.

This CDR3 comprises 15 residues. With 2 bases removed from V and 7 bases from J, the gap between germline ends came to 14 bases. Germline V CDR1 and CDR2: SEHNR, FQNEAQ (reference sequence). Points on this clone: The antigen is not known.

As for the donors, each was a healthy bone marrow donor. A multiplex PCR was run with 60 Vbeta primers and 13 Jbeta primers. In the original processing: A later analysis counted about 80 million unique TCR beta chains, 10 million to 12 million shared. The repertoire was sequenced with immunoSEQ multiplex PCR; TCRdb's copy has only in-frame clones and lacks some. V and J calls and clone size are as listed in that table; D and trimming were resolved from the DNA. Of fewer than 65,000 clones in the sample, 65% to 85% are singletons; the top ten hold 1.5% to 2%. The J gene is TRBJ2-2, the V gene TRBV7-9; no definite D call. The sample consisted of PBMCs. The receptor was isolated from a man aged 30 to 45 in good health and CMV-seronegative. In DNA, the CDR3 is TGTGCCAGCAGCTTACTGCCCGCTCCGGGCGGGGAGCTGTTTTTT. Translating it yields CASSLLPAPGGELFF.